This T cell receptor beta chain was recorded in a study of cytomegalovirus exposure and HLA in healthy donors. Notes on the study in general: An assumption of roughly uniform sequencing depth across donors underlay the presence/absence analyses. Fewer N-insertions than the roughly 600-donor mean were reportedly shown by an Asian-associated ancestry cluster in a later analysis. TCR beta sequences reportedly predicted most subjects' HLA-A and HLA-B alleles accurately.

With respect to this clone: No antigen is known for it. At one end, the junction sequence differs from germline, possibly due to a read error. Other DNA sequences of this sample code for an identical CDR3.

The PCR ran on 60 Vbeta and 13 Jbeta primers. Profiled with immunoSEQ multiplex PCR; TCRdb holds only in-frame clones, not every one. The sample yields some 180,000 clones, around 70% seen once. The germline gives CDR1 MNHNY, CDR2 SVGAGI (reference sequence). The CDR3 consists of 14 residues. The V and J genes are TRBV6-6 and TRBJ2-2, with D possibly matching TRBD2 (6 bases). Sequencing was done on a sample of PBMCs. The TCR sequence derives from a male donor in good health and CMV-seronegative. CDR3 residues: CASSYGSRTGELFF. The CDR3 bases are TGTGCTAGCAGTTACGGGAGCCGAACCGGGGAGCTGTTTTTT.